What follows are 9 T cell receptor beta chains derived from one specimen sequenced in a study of siplizumab effects on memory and regulatory T cells. Repertoires were generated with immunoSEQ multiplex PCR, while TCRdb's copy carries only in-frame clones and drops some. The table has 100,000 or so clones, about 90% seen once. The sequenced sample consisted of Tregs sorted from blood. The receptors here all came from a human donor in good health.

This chain connects TRBV11-2 to TRBJ2-7; D is undetermined. V was trimmed by 5 bases and J by 7 bases, leaving 21 bases between them. CDR1 and CDR2 (germline): SGHAT, FQNNGV. This CDR3 comprises 15 residues. The DNA of the CDR3 is TGTGCCAGCAGCCACGAGACTCTTCTCAATAGAGAGCAGTACTTC. This gives the protein CASSHETLLNREQYF.

This rearrangement joins TRBV15 to TRBJ1-5; D call uncertain. The CDR3 loop spans 15 amino acids. V was cut by 0 bases and J by 1 base, with 7 bases left in between. Looked up from germline, CDR1 is LNHNV and CDR2 is YYDKDF (reference sequence). CDR3 protein: CATSRDAISNQPQHF. The CDR3 DNA reads as TGTGCCACCAGCAGAGATGCGATCAGCAATCAGCCCCAGCATTTT.

The rearrangement links TRBV19 to TRBJ2-5; D might be TRBD1 or TRBD2, each matching 5 bases. Germline values: CDR1 LNHDA, CDR2 SQIVND (reference sequence). CDR3 length: 13 residues. Trimming removed 9 bases at V and 7 bases at J, with 18 bases between. The CDR3 sequence is CASSDGVGGTQYF. The CDR3 DNA follows: TGTGCCAGCAGCGATGGGGTTGGGGGGACCCAGTACTTC. The full variable domain, completed using reference TRBV19 and TRBJ2-5, is DGGITQSPKYLFRKEGQNVTLSCEQNLNHDAMYWYRQDPGQGLRLIYYSQIVNDFQKGDIAEGYSVSREKKESFPLTVTSAQKNPTAFYLCASSDGVGGTQYFGPGTRLLVL.

The genes are TRBV5-5 and TRBJ2-7, with D uncertain. CDR1 and CDR2 (germline): SGHKS, YYEKEE (reference sequence). Trimming removed 0 bases from V and 3 bases from J, with 7 bases in between. The CDR3 runs 13 residues. The CDR3 protein is CASSLDGYYEQYF. DNA of the CDR3: TGTGCCAGCAGCTTGGACGGCTACTACGAGCAGTACTTC.

The V and J genes are TRBV2 and TRBJ1-2; D may be TRBD1 (5 bases). CDR3 size: 14 residues. Trimming stripped 6 bases from V and 4 bases from J, with 15 bases between. Germline assignment: CDR1 SNHLY and CDR2 FYNNEI. The CDR3 sequence is CASRYVGGFYGYTF. DNA of the CDR3: TGTGCCAGCAGATATGTCGGGGGGTTCTATGGCTACACCTTC.

The J gene is TRBJ1-4, the V gene TRBV14; 10 bases align to TRBD1. Germline V gene sequence: CDR1 SGHDN, CDR2 FVKESK. The CDR3 runs 17 residues. V was pared by 2 bases and J by 8 bases, with 11 bases of the junction left unmatched. As DNA, the CDR3 is TGTGCCAGCAGCCAAAAGAGAGGACAGGGGGTCTACGAAAAACTGTTTTTT. Translating it yields CASSQKRGQGVYEKLFF.

J is TRBJ1-2 and V is TRBV6-1; D perhaps matches TRBD1 (5 bases). Germline CDR1 and CDR2: MNHNS and SASEGT. V gave up 8 bases and J gave up 3 bases, with 16 bases separating them. CDR3 length: 14 amino acids. For the CDR3, the DNA is TGTGCCAGCTCCGGAGGGGATACGTACTATGGCTACACCTTC. Amino acids: CASSGGDTYYGYTF.

The chain uses TRBV30 and TRBJ1-1, with D possibly being TRBD1 (6 bases). The CDR3 loop spans 15 amino acids. Per the germline V gene, CDR1 is GTSNPN and CDR2 is SVGIG (reference sequence). V was trimmed by 7 bases and J by 4 bases, leaving 22 bases between them. The CDR3: CASRPGQSSFTEAFF. The DNA for the CDR3 is TGTGCCTCGAGACCAGGACAGAGTAGTTTCACTGAAGCTTTCTTT.

The genes are TRBV28 and TRBJ2-5; the match to TRBD1 covers 7 bases. The CDR3 totals 17 residues. Trimming at V came to 6 bases and at J to 3 bases, leaving 16 bases not matched to a gene. Germline V gene lookup returns CDR1 MDHEN and CDR2 SYDVKM. For the CDR3, the DNA is TGTGCCAGCAGCTTAAGACGGACAGGACTGAGGGAAGAGACCCAGTACTTC. Translated, it gives CASSLRRTGLREETQYF.